These 21 T cell receptor beta chains share one sample of origin, sequenced in a study of blood T cells in healthy people across ages. Combining a sample-barcoded 5' primer with a J-beta primer mix, a second PCR ran for roughly 7 to 11 cycles. Via MiXCR, TCRdb re-called the 5' RACE reads, giving one row per CDR3 protein. The profile shows roughly 680,000 distinct CDR3 sequences, about 52% of them singletons. What was sequenced was blood. Receptors were obtained from a woman between 55 and 75 years old in good health.

The chain links TRBV9 to TRBJ2-2; TRBD2 is a possible D gene (6 bases). This CDR3 contains 14 residues. From germline, CDR1 is SGDLS and CDR2 YYNGEE. V was shortened by 0 bases and J by 9 bases, with 12 bases between the two germline ends. CDR3 region: CASSVDVGSRELFF. Here the CDR3 DNA reads TGTGCCAGCAGCGTAGACGTCGGGAGCAGGGAGCTGTTTTTT.

This chain links TRBV20-1 with TRBJ2-7, with D tentatively TRBD2 (5 bases). Trimming stripped 1 base from V and 6 bases from J, with 7 bases between. This CDR3 spans 11 amino acids. Germline-derived CDR1 and CDR2 are DFQATT and SNEGSKA (reference sequence). For the CDR3, the DNA is TGCAGTGCTAGAGCTGGGAGCGAGCAGTACTTC. This gives the protein CSARAGSEQYF.

The chain employs TRBV20-1 and TRBJ2-5; D call uncertain. The CDR3 consists of 14 residues. Per germline, CDR1 DFQATT and CDR2 SNEGSKA (reference sequence). Trimming left V 3 bases short and J 0 bases short, with 11 bases between. CDR3 coding DNA: TGCAGTGCTAGGGAACGGTCGTACCAAGAGACCCAGTACTTC. It encodes CSARERSYQETQYF.

The genes are TRBV20-1 and TRBJ1-1; no clear D. V was pared by 2 bases and J by 0 bases, with 13 bases between. The CDR3 totals 15 residues. Germline V gene lookup returns CDR1 DFQATT and CDR2 SNEGSKA (reference sequence). The CDR3 loop is CSARRTEKMNTEAFF. The CDR3 region has the DNA TGCAGTGCTAGACGAACGGAGAAAATGAACACTGAAGCTTTCTTT.

The table lists this clonotype with many counts. The genes are TRBV7-6 and TRBJ2-7; D gene ambiguous. Germline lookup yields CDR1 SGHVS and CDR2 FNYEAQ. The CDR3 has 13 amino acids. The germline V and J ends were trimmed by 1 base and 0 bases, with 4 bases remaining between them. The CDR3 protein is CASSLDPSYEQYF. The CDR3 DNA follows: TGTGCCAGCAGCTTAGACCCCTCCTACGAGCAGTACTTC.

This chain connects TRBV20-1 to TRBJ2-1, with 7 bases identical to TRBD2. V gave up 6 bases and J gave up 6 bases; unmatched junction bases: 8. The V gene's germline CDR1 is DFQATT and CDR2 SNEGSKA (reference sequence). The CDR3 spans 13 residues. The CDR3 protein is CSAPGGRSNEQFF. The CDR3 DNA reads as TGCAGTGCCCCCGGGGGGAGGTCCAATGAGCAGTTCTTC.

This clonotype has a handful of counts. V is TRBV5-1 and J is TRBJ2-1, with D unresolved. Germline assignment: CDR1 SGHRS and CDR2 YFSETQ. This CDR3 has 14 amino acids. V was trimmed by 5 bases and J by 5 bases, leaving 14 bases between them. CDR3: CASSLPLNNNEQFF. DNA for the CDR3: TGCGCCAGCAGTTTGCCGCTTAACAACAATGAGCAGTTCTTC.

Note on this clonotype: A much larger clone differs by one base, so this may be a read error. The chain has TRBV7-2 and TRBJ2-1, with 8 bases fitting TRBD2. The CDR3 is 16 residues long. Looked up from germline, CDR1 is SGHTA and CDR2 is FQGNSA. V shed 5 bases and J 13 bases; nucleotides not matched to a gene: 19. CDR3 sequence (DNA): TGTGCCAGCAGCCCCCGGGTTAGCGGGACCCAAGAGACCCAGTTCTTC. Its translation is CASSPRVSGTQETQFF.

This clonotype has a count of ten or more. The chain recombines TRBV7-2 with TRBJ2-1, with D possibly being TRBD1 (6 bases). V lost 1 base to trimming and J lost 8 bases, with 12 bases between them. CDR3 length: 14 residues. Per the germline V gene, CDR1 is SGHTA and CDR2 is FQGNSA. The DNA of the CDR3 is TGTGCCAGCAGCTTAGTTCTACAGGGAGATGAGCAGTTCTTC. This gives the protein CASSLVLQGDEQFF.

The CDR3 region has the DNA TGTGCCACCAGCTTAGACAGGGCAGATACGCAGTATTTT. Its protein is CATSLDRADTQYF. The chain uses TRBV15 and TRBJ2-3, with 7 bases identical to TRBD1. Per germline, CDR1 LNHNV and CDR2 YYDKDF (reference sequence). The CDR3 has 13 residues. V lost 5 bases, J lost 4 bases, and 3 bases stayed unmatched.

In the case of this clonotype: Germline is not matched at one junction end, which may reflect a read error. The V gene is TRBV4-1, the J gene TRBJ2-7; 7 positions agree with TRBD2. This CDR3 comprises 18 residues. Germline V gene lookup returns CDR1 MGHRA and CDR2 YSYEKL. CDR3 sequence (DNA): TGCGCCAGCAGTCCAAGAGGCGGGACTACCGGGAGCTCCTACAAGCAGTACTTC. Translation: CASSPRGGTTGSSYKQYF.

The rearrangement uses TRBV9 and TRBJ2-4; 13 nucleotides agree with TRBD2. V was pared by 3 bases and J by 8 bases, with 5 bases of the junction left unmatched. This CDR3 is built from 15 residues. CDR1 is SGDLS, CDR2 YYNGEE, per germline. In nucleotides, the CDR3 is TGTGCCAGCAGCGCACGGACTAGCGGGAGAGACATTCAGTACTTC. Translation: CASSARTSGRDIQYF.

This chain connects TRBV7-2 to TRBJ1-2; a possible D gene is TRBD1 (6 bases). V lost 3 bases and J 2 bases, leaving 13 bases between the germline ends. The CDR3 has 15 residues. Germline CDR1 is SGHTA and CDR2 is FQGNSA. CDR3 amino acids: CASSFSGDLNYGYTF. The CDR3, as DNA: TGTGCCAGCAGCTTTTCAGGGGACCTAAACTATGGCTACACCTTC.

The V call is TRBV29-1, the J call TRBJ2-7; 14 positions match TRBD2. The CDR3 contains 14 residues. Germline V gives CDR1 SQVTM, CDR2 ANQGSEA. V shed 5 bases and J 5 bases; nucleotides not matched to a gene: 5. CDR3 sequence reads: CSVRGTSGRHEQYF. The CDR3 DNA reads TGCAGCGTTCGCGGGACTAGCGGGAGACACGAGCAGTACTTC.

This clonotype was seen a few times. The rearrangement joins TRBV12-3 or TRBV12-4 to TRBJ2-5; tentatively, D is TRBD1 (6 bases). This CDR3 comprises 14 residues. V lost 0 bases, J lost 4 bases, and 9 bases lay in between. CDR3 bases: TGTGCCAGCAGTTTAGCGATAGGGGGAGAGACCCAGTACTTC. This sequence encodes CASSLAIGGETQYF.

V gene TRBV20-1 combines with J gene TRBJ1-5, with TRBD1 matching over 7 bases. This CDR3 comprises 15 residues. In germline, CDR1 is DFQATT, CDR2 SNEGSKA (reference sequence). V lost 0 bases and J lost 5; bases outside the gene matches: 7. The CDR3 spells CSARDRQGIDQPQHF. The CDR3 coding sequence is TGCAGTGCTAGAGATCGACAGGGAATCGATCAGCCCCAGCATTTT.

The sample holds a few counts of this clonotype. CDR3 DNA sequence: TGCAGTCCCGGGACAGGGGACAATTCACCCCTCCACTTT. Protein sequence: CSPGTGDNSPLHF. J is TRBJ1-6 and V is TRBV20-1; 10 bases line up with TRBD1. J gave up 7 bases and V 8 bases, and 5 bases lay outside the gene matches. CDR1 and CDR2 from the germline V gene are DFQATT and SNEGSKA (reference sequence). CDR3 length: 13 residues.

The rearrangement joins TRBV20-1 to TRBJ1-2; TRBD1 agrees at 8 bases. The CDR3 covers 15 residues. V shed 5 bases and J 7 bases; nucleotides not matched to a gene: 15. Germline V CDR1 and CDR2: DFQATT, SNEGSKA (reference sequence). DNA of the CDR3: TGCAGTGCTCGCCGGACAGGGAGTAGGGCAGGTGGCTACACCTTC. Translation: CSARRTGSRAGGYTF.

The chain has TRBV5-1 and TRBJ1-5; D not resolved. The germline V and J ends were trimmed by 5 bases and 7 bases, with 16 bases remaining between them. Germline CDR1 reads SGHRS; CDR2 reads YFSETQ. This CDR3 has 14 residues. CDR3 in DNA: TGCGCCAGCAGTCCAGAAGGGAGTGGACAGCCCCAGCATTTT. Its translation is CASSPEGSGQPQHF. The variable domain in full, completed from reference TRBV5-1 and TRBJ1-5, reads KAGVTQTPRYLIKTRGQQVTLSCSPISGHRSVSWYQQTPGQGLQFLFEYFSETQRNKGNFPGRFSGRQFSNSRSEMNVSTLELGDSALYLCASSPEGSGQPQHFGDGTRLSIL.

The DNA of the CDR3 is TGTGCCAGCAGCCGGGCGCCGGGACTAGCGGGAGACACAGATACGCAGTATTTT. Its translation is CASSRAPGLAGDTDTQYF. The chain uses TRBV7-2 and TRBJ2-3; 14 bases agree with TRBD2. V trimming: 5 bases; J trimming: 2 bases; junction bases outside the gene matches: 9. In germline, CDR1 is SGHTA, CDR2 FQGNSA. The CDR3 contains 18 residues.

This clonotype has a count of ten or more. The chain employs TRBV7-9 and TRBJ2-1; TRBD2 matches 8 bases. CDR3 size: 19 residues. Per the germline V gene, CDR1 is SEHNR and CDR2 is FQNEAQ (reference sequence). Unmatched junction bases numbered 20, after V lost 5 bases and J lost 5 bases. The chain's CDR3 is CASSRKTSVIELRHNEQFF. The CDR3 DNA is TGTGCCAGCAGCCGTAAGACTAGCGTTATTGAACTCCGGCACAATGAGCAGTTCTTC.